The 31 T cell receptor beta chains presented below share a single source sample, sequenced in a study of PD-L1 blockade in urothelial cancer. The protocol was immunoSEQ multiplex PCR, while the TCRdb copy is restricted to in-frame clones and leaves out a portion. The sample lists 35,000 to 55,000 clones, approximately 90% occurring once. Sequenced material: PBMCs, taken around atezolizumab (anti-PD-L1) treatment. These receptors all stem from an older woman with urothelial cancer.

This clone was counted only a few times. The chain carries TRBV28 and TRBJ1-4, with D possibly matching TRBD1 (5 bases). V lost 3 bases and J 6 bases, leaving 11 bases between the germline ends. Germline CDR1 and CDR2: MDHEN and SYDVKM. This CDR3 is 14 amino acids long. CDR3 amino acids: CASSLVRVDEKLFF. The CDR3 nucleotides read TGTGCCAGCAGTTTGGTCAGGGTGGATGAAAAACTGTTTTTT.

The CDR3 sequence: CASSLDRVNTEAFF. Here the CDR3 DNA reads TGTGCCAGCAGCTTAGACAGGGTGAACACTGAAGCTTTCTTT. V usage is TRBV7-2 and J usage is TRBJ1-1, with D maybe TRBD1 (6 bases). Germline V gene lookup returns CDR1 SGHTA and CDR2 FQGNSA. Between the trimmed V and J ends, which lost 1 base and 0 bases, there was a span of 6 bases. The length of the CDR3 is 14 residues.

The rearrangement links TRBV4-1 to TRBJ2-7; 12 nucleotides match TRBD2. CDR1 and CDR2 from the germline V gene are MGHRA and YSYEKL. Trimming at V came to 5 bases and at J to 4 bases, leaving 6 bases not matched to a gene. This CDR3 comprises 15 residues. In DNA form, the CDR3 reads TGCGCCAGCAGCTCCCTAGCGGGAGGGAGGTACGAGCAGTACTTC. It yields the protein CASSSLAGGRYEQYF.

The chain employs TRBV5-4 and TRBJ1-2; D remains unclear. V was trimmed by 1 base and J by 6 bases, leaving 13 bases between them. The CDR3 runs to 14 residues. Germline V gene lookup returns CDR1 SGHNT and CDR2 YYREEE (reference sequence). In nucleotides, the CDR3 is TGTGCCAGCAGCTTGATCCGGGGAGGTCATGGCTACACCTTC. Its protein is CASSLIRGGHGYTF.

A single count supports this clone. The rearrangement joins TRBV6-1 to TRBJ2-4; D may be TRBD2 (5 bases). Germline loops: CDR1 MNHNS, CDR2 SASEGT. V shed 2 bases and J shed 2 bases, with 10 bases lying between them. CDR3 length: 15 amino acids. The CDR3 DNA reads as TGTGCCAGCAGTGAACTTCGCGGGTCCAAAAACATTCAGTACTTC. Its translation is CASSELRGSKNIQYF.

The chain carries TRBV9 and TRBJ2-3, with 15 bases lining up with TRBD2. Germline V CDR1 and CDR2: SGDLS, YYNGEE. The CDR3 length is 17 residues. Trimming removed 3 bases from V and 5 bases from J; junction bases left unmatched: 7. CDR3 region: CASSEGTSGGRVDTQYF. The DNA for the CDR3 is TGTGCCAGCAGCGAGGGGACTAGCGGGGGGAGGGTAGATACGCAGTATTTT.

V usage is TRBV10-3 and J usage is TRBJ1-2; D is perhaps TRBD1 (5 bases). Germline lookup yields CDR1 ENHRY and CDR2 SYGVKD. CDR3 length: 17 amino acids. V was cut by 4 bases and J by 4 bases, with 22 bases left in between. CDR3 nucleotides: TGTGCCATCAGTGGGCGAGTCAGGGTAGAGGACATCTATGGCTACACCTTC. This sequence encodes CAISGRVRVEDIYGYTF.

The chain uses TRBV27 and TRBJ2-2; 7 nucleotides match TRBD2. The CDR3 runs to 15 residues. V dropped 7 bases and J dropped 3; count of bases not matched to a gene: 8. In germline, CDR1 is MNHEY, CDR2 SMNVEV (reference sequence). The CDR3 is CASTYLADYTGELFF. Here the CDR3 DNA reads TGTGCCAGCACCTATCTAGCGGATTACACCGGGGAGCTGTTTTTT.

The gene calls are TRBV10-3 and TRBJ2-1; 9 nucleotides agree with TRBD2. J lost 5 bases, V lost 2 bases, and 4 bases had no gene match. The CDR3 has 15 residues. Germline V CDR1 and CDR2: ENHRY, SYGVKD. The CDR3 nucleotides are TGTGCCATCAGTGAGGAACTAGCGGGCCACAATGAGCAGTTCTTC. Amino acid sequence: CAISEELAGHNEQFF.

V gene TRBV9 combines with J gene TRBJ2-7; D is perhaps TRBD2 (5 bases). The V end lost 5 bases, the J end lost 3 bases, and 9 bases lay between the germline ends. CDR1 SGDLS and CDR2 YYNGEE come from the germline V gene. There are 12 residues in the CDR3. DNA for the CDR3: TGTGCCAGCAGTGGAGCGGACTACGAGCAGTACTTC. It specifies CASSGADYEQYF.

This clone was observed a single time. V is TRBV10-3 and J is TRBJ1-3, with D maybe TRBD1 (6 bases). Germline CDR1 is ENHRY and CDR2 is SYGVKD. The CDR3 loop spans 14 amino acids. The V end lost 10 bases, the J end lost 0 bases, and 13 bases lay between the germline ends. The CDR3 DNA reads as TGTGCCACCTCGACAGGAGACTCTGGAAACACCATATATTTT. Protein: CATSTGDSGNTIYF.

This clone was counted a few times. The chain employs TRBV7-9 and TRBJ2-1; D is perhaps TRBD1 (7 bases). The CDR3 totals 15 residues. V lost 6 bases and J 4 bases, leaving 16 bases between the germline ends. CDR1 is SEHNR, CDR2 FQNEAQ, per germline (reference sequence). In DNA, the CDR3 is TGTGCCAGCAGAGCAGGGGGGCATGGATACAATGAGCAGTTCTTC. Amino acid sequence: CASRAGGHGYNEQFF.

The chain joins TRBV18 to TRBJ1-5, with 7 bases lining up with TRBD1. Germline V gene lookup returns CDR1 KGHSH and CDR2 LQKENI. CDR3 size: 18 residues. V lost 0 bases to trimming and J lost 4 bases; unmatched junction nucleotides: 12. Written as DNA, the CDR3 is TGTGCCAGCTCACCACCGGATATGCCGGGACAGAGAAATCAGCCCCAGCATTTT. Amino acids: CASSPPDMPGQRNQPQHF.

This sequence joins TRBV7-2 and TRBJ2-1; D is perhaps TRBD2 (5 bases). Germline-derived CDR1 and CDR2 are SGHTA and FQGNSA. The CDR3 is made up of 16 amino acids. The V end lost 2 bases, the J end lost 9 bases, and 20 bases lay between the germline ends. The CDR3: CASSLLSRGAWGEQFF. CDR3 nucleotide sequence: TGTGCCAGCAGCTTATTATCTCGGGGAGCGTGGGGTGAGCAGTTCTTC.

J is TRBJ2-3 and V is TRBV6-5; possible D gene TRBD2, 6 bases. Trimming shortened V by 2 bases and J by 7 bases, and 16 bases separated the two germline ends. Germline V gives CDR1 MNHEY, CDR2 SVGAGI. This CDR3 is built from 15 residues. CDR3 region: CASSYGVVGGNTQYF. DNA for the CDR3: TGTGCCAGCAGTTACGGCGTCGTGGGGGGAAATACGCAGTATTTT.

CDR3 sequence reads: CASSQGAGTGVAFF. CDR3 nucleotide sequence: TGTGCCAGCAGCCAAGGGGCCGGGACAGGGGTAGCTTTCTTT. This chain connects TRBV14 to TRBJ1-1, with 10 bases aligning to TRBD1. CDR3 size: 14 residues. The junction had 6 bases not matched to a gene; V was cut back by 1 base and J by 10 bases. Germline assignment: CDR1 SGHDN and CDR2 FVKESK.

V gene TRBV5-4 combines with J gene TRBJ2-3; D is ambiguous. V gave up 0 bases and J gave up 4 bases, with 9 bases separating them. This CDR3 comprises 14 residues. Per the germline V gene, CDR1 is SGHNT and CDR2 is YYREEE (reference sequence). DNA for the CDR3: TGTGCCAGCAGCTTGGTTGGGCCGGCAGATACGCAGTATTTT. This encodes CASSLVGPADTQYF.

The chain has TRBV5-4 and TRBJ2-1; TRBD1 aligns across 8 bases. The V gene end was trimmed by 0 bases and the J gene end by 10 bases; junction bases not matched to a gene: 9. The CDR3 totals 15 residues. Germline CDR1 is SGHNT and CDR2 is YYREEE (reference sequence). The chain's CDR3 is CASSLGLTGGGEQFF. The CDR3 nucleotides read TGTGCCAGCAGCTTGGGGTTAACAGGGGGAGGAGAGCAGTTCTTC.

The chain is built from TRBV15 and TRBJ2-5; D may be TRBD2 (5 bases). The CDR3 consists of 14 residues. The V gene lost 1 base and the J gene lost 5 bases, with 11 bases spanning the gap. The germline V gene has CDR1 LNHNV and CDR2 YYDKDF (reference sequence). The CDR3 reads CATSRGVEVETQYF. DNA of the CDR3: TGTGCCACCAGCAGAGGAGTGGAGGTGGAGACCCAGTACTTC.

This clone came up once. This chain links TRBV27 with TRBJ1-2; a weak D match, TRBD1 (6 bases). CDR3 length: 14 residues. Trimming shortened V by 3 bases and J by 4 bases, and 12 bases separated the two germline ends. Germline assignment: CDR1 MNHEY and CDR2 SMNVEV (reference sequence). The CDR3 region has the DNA TGTGCCAGCAGTTTGAGGGGGGGCGCCTATGGCTACACCTTC. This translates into CASSLRGGAYGYTF.

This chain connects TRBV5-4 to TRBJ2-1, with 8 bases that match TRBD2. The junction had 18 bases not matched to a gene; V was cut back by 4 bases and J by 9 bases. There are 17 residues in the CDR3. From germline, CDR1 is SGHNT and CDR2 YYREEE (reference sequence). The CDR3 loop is CASSETPGSGSRSEQFF. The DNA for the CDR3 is TGTGCCAGCAGCGAAACCCCCGGGAGCGGGAGTAGGAGTGAGCAGTTCTTC.

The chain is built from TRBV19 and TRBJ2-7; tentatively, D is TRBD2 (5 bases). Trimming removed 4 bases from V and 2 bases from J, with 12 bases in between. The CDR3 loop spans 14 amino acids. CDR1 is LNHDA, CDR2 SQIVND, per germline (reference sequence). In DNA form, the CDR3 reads TGTGCCAGTAGTACCCTCCGGGGTCCCTACGAGCAGTACTTC. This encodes CASSTLRGPYEQYF.

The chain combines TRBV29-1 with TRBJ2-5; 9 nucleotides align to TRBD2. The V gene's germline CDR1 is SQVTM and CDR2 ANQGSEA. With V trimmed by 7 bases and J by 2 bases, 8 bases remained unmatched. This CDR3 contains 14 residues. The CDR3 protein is CSACVRGGQETQYF. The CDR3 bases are TGCAGCGCCTGCGTGCGGGGGGGTCAAGAGACCCAGTACTTC.

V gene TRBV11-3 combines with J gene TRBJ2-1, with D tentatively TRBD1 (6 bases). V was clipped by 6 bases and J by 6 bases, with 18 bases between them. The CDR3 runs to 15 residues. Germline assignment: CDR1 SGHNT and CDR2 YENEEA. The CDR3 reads CASSQTGIRGNEQFF. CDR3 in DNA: TGTGCCAGCAGTCAAACAGGGATTAGAGGCAATGAGCAGTTCTTC.

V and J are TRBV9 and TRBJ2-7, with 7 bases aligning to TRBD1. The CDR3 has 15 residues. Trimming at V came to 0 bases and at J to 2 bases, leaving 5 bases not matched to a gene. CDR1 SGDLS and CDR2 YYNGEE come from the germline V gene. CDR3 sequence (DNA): TGTGCCAGCAGCGTAGCCGGGACAGTCCCCTACGAGCAGTACTTC. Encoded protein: CASSVAGTVPYEQYF.

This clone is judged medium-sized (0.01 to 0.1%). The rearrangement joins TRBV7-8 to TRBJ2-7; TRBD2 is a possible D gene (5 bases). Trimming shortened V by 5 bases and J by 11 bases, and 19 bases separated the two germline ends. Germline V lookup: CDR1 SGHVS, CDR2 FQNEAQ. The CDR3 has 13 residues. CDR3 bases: TGTGCCAGCAGCGGAACCGGGATATTAGGCAAGTACTTC. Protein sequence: CASSGTGILGKYF.

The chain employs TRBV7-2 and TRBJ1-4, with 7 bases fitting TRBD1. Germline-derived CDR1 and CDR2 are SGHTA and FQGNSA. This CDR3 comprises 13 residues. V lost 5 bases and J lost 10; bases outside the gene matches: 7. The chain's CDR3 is CASSPGTVAKLFF. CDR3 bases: TGTGCCAGCAGCCCAGGGACAGTTGCAAAACTGTTTTTT.

The DNA for the CDR3 is TGTGCCAGCAGTCCCGGACAGACCCCCTACGAGCAGTACTTC. It encodes CASSPGQTPYEQYF. The chain employs TRBV27 and TRBJ2-7, with D tentatively TRBD1 (6 bases). Germline CDR1 MNHEY, CDR2 SMNVEV (reference sequence). There are 14 residues in the CDR3. V gave up 5 bases and J gave up 2 bases, with 13 bases separating them.

CDR3 loop: CASKTSGSNTGELFF. The CDR3 nucleotides are TGTGCCAGTAAGACTAGCGGGTCGAACACCGGGGAGCTGTTTTTT. V usage is TRBV19 and J usage is TRBJ2-2, with 10 bases aligning to TRBD2. The CDR3 length is 15 residues. Germline CDR1 is LNHDA and CDR2 is SQIVND (reference sequence). The junction had 2 bases not matched to a gene; V was cut back by 7 bases and J by 0 bases.

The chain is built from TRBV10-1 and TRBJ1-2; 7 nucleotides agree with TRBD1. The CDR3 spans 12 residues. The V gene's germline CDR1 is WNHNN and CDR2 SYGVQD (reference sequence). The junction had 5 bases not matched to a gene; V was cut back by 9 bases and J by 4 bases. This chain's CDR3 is CARRDSRYGYTF. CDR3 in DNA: TGCGCCAGGAGGGACAGCCGCTATGGCTACACCTTC.

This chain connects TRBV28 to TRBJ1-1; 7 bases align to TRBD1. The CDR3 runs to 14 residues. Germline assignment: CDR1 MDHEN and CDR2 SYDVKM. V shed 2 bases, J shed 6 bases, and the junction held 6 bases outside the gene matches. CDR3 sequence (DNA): TGTGCCAGCAGTTTACCCACAGGGGCCGCTGAAGCTTTCTTT. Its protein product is CASSLPTGAAEAFF. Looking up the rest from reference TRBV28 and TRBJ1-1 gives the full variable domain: DVKVTQSSRYLVKRTGEKVFLECVQDMDHENMFWYRQDPGLGLRLIYFSYDVKMKEKGDIPEGYSVSREKKERFSLILESASTNQTSMYLCASSLPTGAAEAFFGQGTRLTVV.